The source of this T cell receptor beta chain is a study of blood T cells in healthy people across ages. General observations from the study: Estimates of total diversity, which came from one million sequenced T cells, were considered to be underestimates. Possibly confounding the expanded clonotype changes was the fact that donor CMV status was unknown.

This clonotype was seen at least ten times. Its specificity is unknown. J gave up 4 bases and V 7 bases, and 11 bases lay outside the gene matches. This CDR3 contains 15 residues. Germline assignment: CDR1 SGHRS and CDR2 YFSETQ. Primers used in a second PCR of about 7 to 12 cycles were a sample-barcoded 5' primer and a J-beta primer mix. TCRdb re-derived calls from the 5' RACE reads in MiXCR, one entry per CDR3 protein. The sample lists roughly 650,000 distinct CDR3 sequences, 32% occurring once. The sequenced sample was blood. This TCR derives from a woman older than 75 in good health. The chain uses TRBV5-1 and TRBJ2-3; 8 bases fit TRBD1. CDR3 bases: TGCGCCAGCTCCCTAACAGGGGGTTTATCAGATACGCAGTATTTT. Translated, it gives CASSLTGGLSDTQYF.